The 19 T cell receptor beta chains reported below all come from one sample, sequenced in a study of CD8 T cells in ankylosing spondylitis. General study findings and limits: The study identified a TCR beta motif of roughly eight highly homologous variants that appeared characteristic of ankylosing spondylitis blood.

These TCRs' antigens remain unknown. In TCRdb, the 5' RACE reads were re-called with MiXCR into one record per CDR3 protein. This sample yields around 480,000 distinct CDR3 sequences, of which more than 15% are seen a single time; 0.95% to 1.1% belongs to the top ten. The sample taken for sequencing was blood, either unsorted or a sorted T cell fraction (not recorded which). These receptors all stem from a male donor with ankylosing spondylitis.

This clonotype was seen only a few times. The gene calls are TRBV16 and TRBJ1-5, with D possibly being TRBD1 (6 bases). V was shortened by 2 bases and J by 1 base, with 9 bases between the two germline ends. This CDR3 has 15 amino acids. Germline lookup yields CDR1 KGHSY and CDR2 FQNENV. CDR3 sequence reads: CASSQTGKSNQPQHF. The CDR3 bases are TGTGCCAGCAGCCAAACAGGGAAGAGCAATCAGCCCCAGCATTTT.

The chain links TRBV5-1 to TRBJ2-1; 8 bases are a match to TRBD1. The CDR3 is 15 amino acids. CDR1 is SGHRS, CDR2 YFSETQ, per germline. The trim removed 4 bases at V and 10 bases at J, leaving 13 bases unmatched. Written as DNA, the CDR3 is TGCGCCAGCAGCCCTCGGACGACAGGGGTCGACGAGCAGTTCTTC. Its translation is CASSPRTTGVDEQFF.

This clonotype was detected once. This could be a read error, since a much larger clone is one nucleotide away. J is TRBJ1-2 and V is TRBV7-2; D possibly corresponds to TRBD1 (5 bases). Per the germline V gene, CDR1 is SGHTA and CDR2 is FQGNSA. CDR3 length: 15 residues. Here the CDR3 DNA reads TGTGCCAGCAGCACCGGGACCAACGCTAACTATGGCTTCACCTTC. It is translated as CASSTGTNANYGFTF.

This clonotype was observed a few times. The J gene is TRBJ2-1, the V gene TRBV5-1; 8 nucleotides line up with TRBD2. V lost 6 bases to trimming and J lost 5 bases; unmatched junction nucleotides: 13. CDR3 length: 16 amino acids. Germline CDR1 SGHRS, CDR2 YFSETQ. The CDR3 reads CASTSSPGLEHNEQFF. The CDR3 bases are TGCGCCAGCACCTCTTCTCCGGGACTAGAACACAATGAGCAGTTCTTC.

The CDR3 loop is CASRRRHYEQYF. The CDR3 nucleotides are TGTGCCAGCCGGCGGAGGCACTACGAGCAGTACTTC. V usage is TRBV21-1 and J usage is TRBJ2-7; the DNA was not compared with TRBD2, the D call given in the table. TRBV21-1 is assigned pseudogene status. This CDR3 is 12 amino acids long.

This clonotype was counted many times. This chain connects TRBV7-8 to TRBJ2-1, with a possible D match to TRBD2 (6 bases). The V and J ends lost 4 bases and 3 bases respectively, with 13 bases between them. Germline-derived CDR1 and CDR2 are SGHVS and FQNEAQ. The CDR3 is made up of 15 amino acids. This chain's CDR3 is CASSSRKAGYNEQFF. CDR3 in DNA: TGTGCCAGCAGCTCCCGAAAAGCGGGCTACAATGAGCAGTTCTTC.

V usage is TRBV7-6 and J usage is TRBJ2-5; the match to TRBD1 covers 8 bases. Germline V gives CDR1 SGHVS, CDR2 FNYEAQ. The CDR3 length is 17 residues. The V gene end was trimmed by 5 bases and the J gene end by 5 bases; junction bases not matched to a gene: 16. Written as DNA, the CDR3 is TGTGCCAGCAGCCCTCTCGGACAGGGCCGATCGATGGAGACCCAGTACTTC. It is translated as CASSPLGQGRSMETQYF.

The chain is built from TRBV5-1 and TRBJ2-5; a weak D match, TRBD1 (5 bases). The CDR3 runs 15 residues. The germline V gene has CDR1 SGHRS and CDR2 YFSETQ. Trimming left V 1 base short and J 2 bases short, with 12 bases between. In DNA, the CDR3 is TGCGCCAGCAGCTTGTTGTGGGGCGGACAAGAGACCCAGTACTTC. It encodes CASSLLWGGQETQYF. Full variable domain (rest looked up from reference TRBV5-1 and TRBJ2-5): KAGVTQTPRYLIKTRGQQVTLSCSPISGHRSVSWYQQTPGQGLQFLFEYFSETQRNKGNFPGRFSGRQFSNSRSEMNVSTLELGDSALYLCASSLLWGGQETQYFGPGTRLLVL.

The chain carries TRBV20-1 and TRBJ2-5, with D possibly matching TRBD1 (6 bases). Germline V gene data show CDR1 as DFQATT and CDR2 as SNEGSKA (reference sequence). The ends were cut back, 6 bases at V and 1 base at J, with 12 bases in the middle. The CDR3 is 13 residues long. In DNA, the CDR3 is TGCAGTGCCCCCGACAGGACCCAAGAGACCCAGTACTTC. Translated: CSAPDRTQETQYF.

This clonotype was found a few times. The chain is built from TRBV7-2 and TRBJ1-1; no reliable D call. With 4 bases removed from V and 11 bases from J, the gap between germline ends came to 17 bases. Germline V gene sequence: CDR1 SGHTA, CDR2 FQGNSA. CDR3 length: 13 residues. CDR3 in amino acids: CASSSSPNGGAFF. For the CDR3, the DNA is TGTGCCAGCAGCTCTAGCCCCAACGGCGGGGCTTTCTTT.

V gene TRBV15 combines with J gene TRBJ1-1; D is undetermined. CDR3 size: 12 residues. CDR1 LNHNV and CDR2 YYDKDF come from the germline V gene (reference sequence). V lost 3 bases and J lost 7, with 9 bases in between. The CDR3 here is CATSRRGIEAFF. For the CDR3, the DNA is TGTGCCACCAGCAGGCGTGGCATTGAAGCTTTCTTT.

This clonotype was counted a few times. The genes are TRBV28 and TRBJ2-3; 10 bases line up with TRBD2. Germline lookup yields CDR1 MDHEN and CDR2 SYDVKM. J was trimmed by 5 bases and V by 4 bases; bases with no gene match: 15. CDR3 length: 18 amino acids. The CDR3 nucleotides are TGTGCCAGCAGTTCCCCTAGAAGCGGGAGGGCCGGGAGAGATACGCAGTATTTT. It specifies CASSSPRSGRAGRDTQYF.

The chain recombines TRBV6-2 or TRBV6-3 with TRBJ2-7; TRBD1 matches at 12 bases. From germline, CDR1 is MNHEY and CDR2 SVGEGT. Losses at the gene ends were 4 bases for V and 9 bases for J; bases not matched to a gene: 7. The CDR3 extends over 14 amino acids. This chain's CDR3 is CASSSPGQGARQYF. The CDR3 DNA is TGTGCCAGCAGTTCCCCGGGACAGGGGGCAAGGCAGTACTTC.

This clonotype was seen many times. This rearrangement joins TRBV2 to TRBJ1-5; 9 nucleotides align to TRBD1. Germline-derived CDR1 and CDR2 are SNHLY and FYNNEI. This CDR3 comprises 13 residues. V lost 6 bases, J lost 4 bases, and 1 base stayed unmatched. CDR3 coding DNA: TGTGCCAGCAGCGGGACAGGGAATCAGCCCCAGCATTTT. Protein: CASSGTGNQPQHF.

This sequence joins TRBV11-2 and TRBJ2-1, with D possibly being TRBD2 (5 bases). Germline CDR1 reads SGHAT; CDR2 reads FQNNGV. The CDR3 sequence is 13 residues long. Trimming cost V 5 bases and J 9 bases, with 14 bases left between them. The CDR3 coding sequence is TGTGCCAGCAGCCCCGGAGGAGTGGTTGAGCAGTTCTTC. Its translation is CASSPGGVVEQFF.

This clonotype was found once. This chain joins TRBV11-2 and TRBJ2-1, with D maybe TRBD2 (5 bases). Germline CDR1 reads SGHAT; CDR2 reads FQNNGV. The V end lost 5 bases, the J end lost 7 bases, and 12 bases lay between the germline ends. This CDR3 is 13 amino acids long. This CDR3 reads CASSLIAPNEQFF. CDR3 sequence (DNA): TGTGCCAGCAGCCTTATAGCGCCGAATGAGCAGTTCTTC.

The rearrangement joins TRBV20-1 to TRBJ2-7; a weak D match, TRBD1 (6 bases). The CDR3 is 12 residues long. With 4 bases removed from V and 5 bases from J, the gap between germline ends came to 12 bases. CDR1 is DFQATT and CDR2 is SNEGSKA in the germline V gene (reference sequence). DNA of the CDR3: TGCAGTGCTAACCAGGGGTGGGACGAGCAGTACTTC. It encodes CSANQGWDEQYF.

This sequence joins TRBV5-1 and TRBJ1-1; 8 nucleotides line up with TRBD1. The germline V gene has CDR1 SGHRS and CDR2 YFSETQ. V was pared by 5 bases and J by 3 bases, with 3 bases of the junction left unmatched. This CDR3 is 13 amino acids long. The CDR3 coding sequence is TGCGCCAGCAGGAACAGGGGGGACACTGAAGCTTTCTTT. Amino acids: CASRNRGDTEAFF.

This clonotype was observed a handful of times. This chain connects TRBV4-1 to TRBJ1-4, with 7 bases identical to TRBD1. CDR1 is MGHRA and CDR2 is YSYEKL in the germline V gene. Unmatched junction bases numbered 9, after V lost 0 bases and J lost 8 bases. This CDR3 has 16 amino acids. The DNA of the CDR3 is TGCGCCAGCAGCCAAGAAAGAGCAGGGGGAAGGGAAAAACTGTTTTTT. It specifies CASSQERAGGREKLFF.